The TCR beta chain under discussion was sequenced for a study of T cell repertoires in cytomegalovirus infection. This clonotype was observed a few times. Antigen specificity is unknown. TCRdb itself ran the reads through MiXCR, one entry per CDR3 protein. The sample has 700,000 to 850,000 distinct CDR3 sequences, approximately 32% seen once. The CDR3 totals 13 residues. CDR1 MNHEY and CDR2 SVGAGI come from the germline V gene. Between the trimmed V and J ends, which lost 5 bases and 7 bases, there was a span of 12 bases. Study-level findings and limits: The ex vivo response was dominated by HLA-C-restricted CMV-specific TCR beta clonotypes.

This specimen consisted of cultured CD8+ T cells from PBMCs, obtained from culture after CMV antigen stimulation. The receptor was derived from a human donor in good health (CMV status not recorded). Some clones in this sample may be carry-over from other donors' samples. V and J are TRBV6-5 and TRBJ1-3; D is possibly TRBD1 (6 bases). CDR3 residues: CASSQGIGNTIYF. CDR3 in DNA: TGTGCCAGCAGTCAGGGGATTGGGAACACCATATATTTT.